The 29 T cell receptor beta chains reported below all come from one sample, sequenced in a study of Graves' ophthalmopathy and Graves' hyperthyroidism. From RNA, the CDR3 regions of TCR beta chains were amplified and sequenced. An opening RT-PCR round employed HTBI primers and preceded a second-round multiplex PCR. TCRdb re-called the multiplex PCR reads through MiXCR, storing one row per CDR3 protein. The table lists over a million distinct CDR3 sequences, around a third of them singletons. The sequencing input was peripheral blood or thyroid tissue (not recorded which). The receptors derive from an adult man with Graves' hyperthyroidism.

The rearrangement links TRBV2 to TRBJ2-2; D uncertain. The ends were cut back, 10 bases at V and 7 bases at J, with 16 bases in the middle. CDR3 size: 13 residues. In germline, CDR1 is SNHLY, CDR2 FYNNEI. CDR3 loop: CANSPGPGGELFF. The DNA of the CDR3 is TGTGCCAACAGCCCCGGACCGGGCGGGGAGCTGTTTTTT.

The V and J genes are TRBV7-2 and TRBJ2-3, with a possible D match to TRBD2 (6 bases). With 5 bases removed from V and 4 bases from J, the gap between germline ends came to 16 bases. The germline CDR1 and CDR2 sequences are SGHTA and FQGNSA. The CDR3 runs 15 residues. The CDR3: CASSIQAGRADTQYF. The CDR3 DNA reads TGTGCCAGCAGCATCCAGGCGGGACGGGCAGATACGCAGTATTTT. The whole variable domain, filled in from reference TRBV7-2 and TRBJ2-3, reads GAGVSQSPSNKVTEKGKDVELRCDPISGHTALYWYRQSLGQGLEFLIYFQGNSAPDKSGLPSDRFSAERTGGSVSTLTIQRTQQEDSAVYLCASSIQAGRADTQYFGPGTRLTVL.

The CDR3 spells CASSYSPNTGELFF. In DNA form, the CDR3 reads TGTGCCAGCAGTTACTCCCCGAACACCGGGGAGCTGTTTTTT. The chain is built from TRBV6-5 and TRBJ2-2; D gene ambiguous. CDR3 length equals 14 residues. Germline assignment: CDR1 MNHEY and CDR2 SVGAGI. Trimming took off 0 bases at V and 0 bases at J, with 2 bases between the two ends.

The chain carries TRBV7-2 and TRBJ2-5; D perhaps matches TRBD2 (6 bases). Per the germline V gene, CDR1 is SGHTA and CDR2 is FQGNSA. Trimming removed 1 base at V and 2 bases at J, with 20 bases between. This CDR3 has 18 amino acids. CDR3 sequence (DNA): TGTGCCAGCAGCTTAGGTCGCCTGAGTAGCGGTTTACAAGAGACCCAGTACTTC. This sequence encodes CASSLGRLSSGLQETQYF. Filled out from reference TRBV7-2 and TRBJ2-5, the complete variable domain reads GAGVSQSPSNKVTEKGKDVELRCDPISGHTALYWYRQSLGQGLEFLIYFQGNSAPDKSGLPSDRFSAERTGGSVSTLTIQRTQQEDSAVYLCASSLGRLSSGLQETQYFGPGTRLLVL.

Only a few counts were recorded for this clonotype. The rearrangement joins TRBV2 to TRBJ2-7; TRBD2 agrees at 9 bases. After removal of 2 bases from V and 0 bases from J, the junction contained 5 bases not matched to a gene. The CDR3 sequence is 16 residues long. From germline, CDR1 is SNHLY and CDR2 FYNNEI. CDR3 protein: CASSEIAGATSYEQYF. CDR3 DNA: TGTGCCAGCAGTGAAATAGCGGGAGCTACCTCCTACGAGCAGTACTTC.

This clonotype was seen a few times. This sequence joins TRBV12-3 or TRBV12-4 and TRBJ2-2, with D tentatively TRBD1 (6 bases). The CDR3 loop spans 17 amino acids. V was clipped by 3 bases and J by 0 bases, with 14 bases between them. CDR3 region: CASSFGGRGTNTGELFF. The CDR3 DNA reads as TGTGCCAGCAGTTTTGGGGGCAGGGGCACGAACACCGGGGAGCTGTTTTTT.

Points on this clonotype: Just one base apart from a much larger clone, this may be a read error. J is TRBJ2-7 and V is TRBV11-2, with 9 bases that match TRBD2. Germline V gives CDR1 SGHAT, CDR2 FQNNGV. V lost 5 bases and J lost 2; bases outside the gene matches: 7. CDR3 size: 15 residues. This CDR3 reads CASSASGGSPYEQYF. CDR3 in DNA: TGTGCCAGCAGCGCCAGCGGGGGGAGCCCCTACGAGCAGTACTTC.

The chain employs TRBV28 and TRBJ2-5; D ambiguous. The CDR3 extends over 15 amino acids. The ends were cut back, 1 base at V and 0 bases at J, with 9 bases in the middle. From germline, CDR1 is MDHEN and CDR2 SYDVKM. CDR3 loop: CASSLSVHNQETQYF. In DNA, the CDR3 is TGTGCCAGCAGTTTATCTGTACACAACCAAGAGACCCAGTACTTC.

This clonotype has a count of ten or more. The chain carries TRBV12-3 or TRBV12-4 and TRBJ1-6; TRBD1 aligns across 10 bases. V lost 1 base, J lost 7 bases, and 4 bases stayed unmatched. The CDR3 contains 16 residues. CDR3 sequence: CASSLGLGQGNSPLHF. The CDR3 nucleotides are TGTGCCAGCAGTTTAGGGTTGGGACAGGGGAATTCACCCCTCCACTTT.

The CDR3 spells CAWSGKRDNPKHTEAFF. The CDR3 region has the DNA TGTGCCTGGAGTGGAAAAAGGGACAACCCGAAGCACACTGAAGCTTTCTTT. The genes are TRBV30 and TRBJ1-1; TRBD1 might be the D (6 bases). V was shortened by 1 base and J by 3 bases, with 21 bases between the two germline ends. Germline CDR1 is GTSNPN and CDR2 is SVGIG (reference sequence). The CDR3 runs to 17 residues.

This clonotype was seen at least ten times. V gene TRBV20-1 combines with J gene TRBJ2-5; 10 bases line up with TRBD2. This CDR3 comprises 15 residues. Germline V gene sequence: CDR1 DFQATT, CDR2 SNEGSKA (reference sequence). J gave up 10 bases and V 4 bases, and 15 bases lay outside the gene matches. CDR3 region: CSAKQWGLAILSQYF. The CDR3 region has the DNA TGCAGTGCTAAGCAATGGGGACTAGCGATTCTAAGCCAGTACTTC.

This chain joins TRBV5-1 and TRBJ2-7, with 7 nucleotides matching TRBD1. The CDR3 totals 18 residues. With V trimmed by 0 bases and J by 6 bases, 18 bases remained unmatched. Germline values: CDR1 SGHRS, CDR2 YFSETQ. The CDR3 DNA reads as TGCGCCAGCAGCTTGGACTTAACCCTAAAAAGACAGGGCGGCGAGCAGTACTTC. It encodes CASSLDLTLKRQGGEQYF.

This clonotype occurred a few times. The chain carries TRBV30 and TRBJ1-6; 7 bases fit TRBD1. CDR3 length: 13 residues. Trimming cost V 1 base and J 10 bases; bases outside gene matches: 4. Germline V gene data show CDR1 as GTSNPN and CDR2 as SVGIG (reference sequence). CDR3: CAWSDTGDSPLHF. The CDR3 coding sequence is TGTGCCTGGAGTGATACAGGGGACTCACCCCTCCACTTT. The variable domain in full, with the rest retrieved from reference TRBV30 and TRBJ1-6, is SQTIHQWPATLVQPVGSPLSLECTVEGTSNPNLYWYRQAAGRGLQLLFYSVGIGQISSEVPQNLSASRPQDRQFILSSKKLLLSDSGFYLCAWSDTGDSPLHFGNGTRLTVT.

The sample holds many counts of this clonotype. The CDR3 nucleotides are TGCAGCGCCTACGAAAACATCGCTGAAGCTTTCTTT. This gives the protein CSAYENIAEAFF. The chain employs TRBV29-1 and TRBJ1-1; the D is unclear. The CDR3 length is 12 residues. In germline, CDR1 is SQVTM, CDR2 ANQGSEA. The germline V and J ends were trimmed by 7 bases and 6 bases, with 15 bases remaining between them. Together with reference TRBV29-1 and TRBJ1-1, the CDR3 gives the full variable domain: SAVISQKPSRDICQRGTSLTIQCQVDSQVTMMFWYRQQPGQSLTLIATANQGSEATYESGFVIDKFPISRPNLTFSTLTVSNMSPEDSSIYLCSAYENIAEAFFGQGTRLTVV.

The table lists this clonotype with many counts. V gene TRBV20-1 combines with J gene TRBJ2-5; D remains unclear. V dropped 2 bases and J dropped 5 bases, with 9 bases sitting between them. The CDR3 covers 12 residues. Germline V gene lookup returns CDR1 DFQATT and CDR2 SNEGSKA (reference sequence). The CDR3 spells CSARLLGETQYF. The DNA of the CDR3 is TGCAGTGCTAGACTCCTCGGGGAGACCCAGTACTTC.

The chain joins TRBV29-1 to TRBJ1-5; TRBD1 might be the D (5 bases). V was trimmed by 8 bases and J by 7 bases, leaving 15 bases between them. The V gene's germline CDR1 is SQVTM and CDR2 ANQGSEA. CDR3 length: 12 amino acids. The CDR3: CSLSGTGQPQHF. The CDR3 nucleotides are TGCAGCTTGTCGGGGACGGGGCAGCCCCAGCATTTT.

The CDR3 nucleotides are TGTGCCAGCAGCTTGGGGTCAGGAGTTTCGAGCTCTGGAAACACCATATATTTT. Residues: CASSLGSGVSSSGNTIYF. The rearrangement joins TRBV7-9 to TRBJ1-3; D not resolved. The CDR3 consists of 18 residues. The germline CDR1 and CDR2 sequences are SEHNR and FQNEAQ (reference sequence). Trimming cost V 3 bases and J 0 bases, with 18 bases left between them.

The chain carries TRBV19 and TRBJ2-2, with a weak D call TRBD2 (6 bases). The CDR3 contains 17 residues. The V end was cut by 2 bases, the J end by 4 bases, with 17 bases between. CDR1 LNHDA and CDR2 SQIVND come from the germline V gene (reference sequence). CDR3 DNA sequence: TGTGCCAGTAGTATAAATAGCTGGAGGGTGAGCACCGGGGAGCTGTTTTTT. Encoded protein: CASSINSWRVSTGELFF. The entire variable domain, with the rest obtained from reference TRBV19 and TRBJ2-2, is as follows: DGGITQSPKYLFRKEGQNVTLSCEQNLNHDAMYWYRQDPGQGLRLIYYSQIVNDFQKGDIAEGYSVSREKKESFPLTVTSAQKNPTAFYLCASSINSWRVSTGELFFGEGSRLTVL.

This clonotype has ten or more counts. The V and J genes are TRBV5-1 and TRBJ1-6; D may be TRBD1 (5 bases). The V end was cut by 0 bases, the J end by 7 bases, with 14 bases between. Germline CDR1 reads SGHRS; CDR2 reads YFSETQ. The CDR3 consists of 16 residues. DNA of the CDR3: TGCGCCAGCAGCTTGGAGTTTGGGGCCGCGAATTCACCCCTCCACTTT. It specifies CASSLEFGAANSPLHF. Full variable domain (outside the CDR3, taken from reference TRBV5-1 and TRBJ1-6): KAGVTQTPRYLIKTRGQQVTLSCSPISGHRSVSWYQQTPGQGLQFLFEYFSETQRNKGNFPGRFSGRQFSNSRSEMNVSTLELGDSALYLCASSLEFGAANSPLHFGNGTRLTVT.

This clonotype appeared many times. The chain couples TRBV25-1 to TRBJ2-5; D is uncertain. V shed 2 bases and J shed 4 bases, with 17 bases lying between them. Germline V gene sequence: CDR1 MGHDK, CDR2 SYGVNS. The CDR3 runs to 16 residues. The CDR3 region is CASSELRSRGGETQYF. CDR3 coding DNA: TGTGCCAGCAGTGAACTGAGGTCGAGAGGTGGAGAGACCCAGTACTTC.

The V and J genes are TRBV10-2 and TRBJ1-4; 7 nucleotides agree with TRBD1. V was clipped by 2 bases and J by 5 bases; unmatched bases: 5. The CDR3 loop spans 15 amino acids. Germline CDR1 is WSHSY and CDR2 is SAAADI. The CDR3 DNA follows: TGCGCCAGCAGTGAGCCGGACAGGATGAATGAAAAACTGTTTTTT. Its translation is CASSEPDRMNEKLFF.

The J gene is TRBJ2-7, the V gene TRBV13, with D possibly TRBD1 on 6 matching bases. The V gene's germline CDR1 is PRHDT and CDR2 FYEKMQ (reference sequence). The CDR3 sequence is 13 residues long. Trimming stripped 5 bases from V and 6 bases from J, with 14 bases between. This chain's CDR3 is CASSRKIQGEQYF. The CDR3 nucleotides are TGTGCCAGCAGCCGAAAGATACAGGGCGAGCAGTACTTC.

This clonotype turned up a few times. The chain couples TRBV2 to TRBJ1-5; maybe TRBD1 (6 bases). The germline V gene has CDR1 SNHLY and CDR2 FYNNEI. The CDR3 is made up of 14 amino acids. Trimming stripped 4 bases from V and 6 bases from J, with 13 bases between. CDR3 in amino acids: CASSGPGQFQPQHF. The CDR3 DNA sequence: TGTGCCAGCAGTGGCCCGGGACAATTTCAGCCCCAGCATTTT.

Only a few counts were recorded for this clonotype. This chain connects TRBV10-2 to TRBJ1-5, with D uncertain. Trimming cost V 5 bases and J 1 base, with 15 bases left between them. Germline CDR1 is WSHSY and CDR2 is SAAADI. The CDR3 sequence is 16 residues long. This chain's CDR3 is CASSRGLGASNQPQHF. For the CDR3, the DNA is TGCGCCAGCAGTCGAGGGTTGGGTGCAAGCAATCAGCCCCAGCATTTT.

V gene TRBV6-1 combines with J gene TRBJ2-5, with D tentatively TRBD1 or TRBD2 (5 bases each). Trimming removed 7 bases at V and 4 bases at J, with 10 bases between. The CDR3 has 12 residues. From germline, CDR1 is MNHNS and CDR2 SASEGT. The CDR3 DNA follows: TGTGCCAGCACCCGGGACGGAGAGACCCAGTACTTC. Translation gives CASTRDGETQYF.

Of note for this clonotype: Given a much more abundant clone one base away, this may be a read error. This sequence joins TRBV19 and TRBJ2-2; tentatively, D is TRBD1 (6 bases). The germline V and J ends were trimmed by 10 bases and 1 base, with 16 bases remaining between them. The germline CDR1 and CDR2 sequences are LNHDA and SQIVND (reference sequence). CDR3 length: 15 amino acids. The CDR3 loop is CAIRSSTGNTGELFF. CDR3 sequence (DNA): TGTGCCATTAGGTCCTCGACAGGGAACACCGGGGAGCTGTTTTTT.

This clonotype was detected ten times or more. This chain uses TRBV29-1 with TRBJ1-6; 9 nucleotides align to TRBD1. From germline, CDR1 is SQVTM and CDR2 ANQGSEA. The CDR3 sequence is 13 residues long. V trimming: 6 bases; J trimming: 6 bases; junction bases outside the gene matches: 3. CDR3 in DNA: TGCAGCGTCACGACAGGGGGTAATTCACCCCTCCACTTT. Its translation is CSVTTGGNSPLHF.

This clonotype appeared once. The rearrangement joins TRBV7-9 to TRBJ2-5, with 7 bases identical to TRBD2. The CDR3 loop spans 15 amino acids. Germline V CDR1 and CDR2: SEHNR, FQNEAQ (reference sequence). After removal of 7 bases from V and 5 bases from J, the junction contained 13 bases not matched to a gene. CDR3 nucleotides: TGTGCCAGCAACCCCCGACTAGGGGAGGGGGAGACCCAGTACTTC. Translated: CASNPRLGEGETQYF.

Note on this clonotype: A read error may be the cause here, since a much bigger clone is one base away. The chain links TRBV11-2 to TRBJ2-7, with no clear D. The CDR3 contains 15 residues. Per the germline V gene, CDR1 is SGHAT and CDR2 is FQNNGV. V shed 0 bases and J shed 5 bases, with 14 bases lying between them. This CDR3 reads CASSLEANPLHEQYF. CDR3 nucleotide sequence: TGTGCCAGCAGCTTAGAGGCAAACCCCCTCCACGAGCAGTACTTC.